This is a list of T cell receptor beta chains from one sample in a study of blood T cell repertoires in COVID-19. The repertoire was sequenced with immunoSEQ multiplex PCR; TCRdb's copy has only in-frame clones and lacks some. The sample lists roughly 34,000 clones, over 80% occurring once. The specimen was peripheral blood. All receptors come from a human donor with active COVID-19. The donor label of this sample is uncertain. Each CDR3 is given with its conserved first and last residue. Fields, in order: V gene, D gene, clone size, J gene, CDR3 protein, CDR3 DNA. The D gene is left open where the match is weak. Clone size appears in some rows only: once, few, many, or a class for an expanded clone.

>TRBV19|.|.|TRBJ1-1
CASSLAPRVMNTEAFF
TGTGCCAGTAGTCTCGCCCCGAGGGTTATGAACACTGAAGCTTTCTTT
>TRBV6-4|TRBD1|.|TRBJ2-2
CASSAGGKNTGELFF
TGTGCCAGCAGCGCAGGGGGCAAGAACACCGGGGAGCTGTTTTTT
>TRBV5-5|.|.|TRBJ1-2
CASSLEGGGGYTF
TGTGCCAGCAGCTTGGAGGGAGGGGGAGGCTACACCTTC
>TRBV7-9|.|.|TRBJ2-1
CASSFPGVF
TGTGCCAGCAGCTTCCCGGGGGTCTTC
>TRBV5-4|TRBD2|.|TRBJ2-3
CASSLILLAGGFTDTQYF
TGTGCCAGCAGCTTGATCCTCCTAGCGGGAGGGTTCACAGATACGCAGTATTTT
>TRBV19|TRBD2|.|TRBJ2-3
CASMRRGIAGETSTDTQYF
TGTGCCAGTATGAGGAGGGGAATAGCGGGGGAGACGAGCACAGATACGCAGTATTTT
>TRBV27|.|.|TRBJ2-2
CASRGGWASVAGELFF
TGTGCCAGCAGGGGAGGTTGGGCTAGCGTAGCCGGGGAGCTGTTTTTT
>TRBV2|.|.|TRBJ2-5
CASSEERVPTSQETQYF
TGTGCCAGCAGTGAAGAGCGGGTTCCAACCTCCCAAGAGACCCAGTACTTC
>TRBV11-1|TRBD1|.|TRBJ2-5
CASSGPGTALETQYF
TGTGCCAGCAGCGGCCCTGGGACAGCTCTGGAGACCCAGTACTTC
>TRBV11-2|.|.|TRBJ2-5
CASSLVGATPNPYF
TGTGCCAGCAGCTTAGTAGGGGCGACCCCCAACCCGTACTTC
>TRBV6-2/TRBV6-3|TRBD2|.|TRBJ2-2
CASSLAGVRTGELFF
TGTGCCAGCAGCCTAGCGGGGGTCCGGACCGGGGAGCTGTTTTTT
>TRBV4-3|.|.|TRBJ1-5
CASSQDRGMAQPQHF
TGCGCCAGCAGCCAAGATCGGGGGATGGCTCAGCCCCAGCATTTT
>TRBV27|TRBD1|.|TRBJ2-7
CASSLLDRIWDEQYF
TGTGCCAGCAGTTTACTGGACAGGATATGGGATGAGCAGTACTTC
>TRBV4-2|TRBD2|few|TRBJ2-7
CASSQDMGASGSQSRTYEQYF
TGTGCCAGCAGCCAAGATATGGGGGCTAGCGGGTCGCAATCCCGAACCTACGAGCAGTACTTC
>TRBV7-2|TRBD1|.|TRBJ1-6
CASSSTGGNSSPLHF
TGTGCCAGCAGCTCGACAGGGGGCAATAGTTCACCCCTCCACTTT
>TRBV18|TRBD1|.|TRBJ1-6
CASSPLTGDNSPLHF
TGTGCCAGCTCACCTCTTACAGGGGATAATTCACCCCTCCACTTT
>TRBV19|.|.|TRBJ2-5
CASSTGWVRETQYF
TGTGCCAGTAGTACAGGGTGGGTTCGAGAGACCCAGTACTTC
>TRBV28|.|.|TRBJ2-5
CASSPRETQYF
TGTGCCAGCAGTCCCCGGGAGACCCAGTACTTC
>TRBV29-1|.|.|TRBJ1-2
CSVAQGSDGYTF
TGCAGCGTTGCCCAGGGGTCAGATGGCTACACCTTC
>TRBV11-2|.|.|TRBJ2-2
CASTSIGGAKGGELFF
TGTGCCAGCACTTCGATAGGCGGGGCCAAGGGCGGGGAGCTGTTTTTT
>TRBV3-1/TRBV3-2|.|.|TRBJ2-1
CASSQDRLAFDEQFF
TGTGCCAGCAGCCAAGATAGGCTAGCGTTCGATGAGCAGTTCTTC